This TCR beta chain was recovered during a study of vaccination effects on CD4 cells after COVID-19. Overall study: About 2.1 million PBMC were placed in each well, which was supplemented with about 9.3 IU/ml IL-2 and approximately 9.2 ug/ml peptides. Overall study results and limits: After vaccination, at late timepoints, clones induced by infection and by vaccine contracted markedly.

The method was immunoSEQ multiplex PCR; TCRdb's version includes in-frame clones alone and lacks a portion of them. This sample yields tens of thousands of clones, of which roughly 73% are seen a single time; 11% belongs to the top ten. Around day 10 of culture, CD4+ T cells were separated out. According to the study, vaccine recipients showed no prior SARS-CoV-2 infection and negative nucleocapsid antibodies. The length of the CDR3 is 13 residues. V dropped 2 bases and J dropped 3 bases, with 11 bases sitting between them. Germline values: CDR1 GTSNPN, CDR2 SVGIG (reference sequence). About this clone itself: Its antigen remains unidentified.

The receptor was derived from a human donor who received a COVID-19 vaccine. The rearrangement uses TRBV30 and TRBJ2-7, with unresolved D. The sequenced sample was CD4+ T cells from PBMCs cultured without peptide, obtained before COVID-19 vaccination. CDR3 in DNA: TGTGCCTGGAGTCCCCCTGACCTCTACGAGCAGTACTTC. This translates into CAWSPPDLYEQYF.